Below are 31 T cell receptor beta chains sequenced from a single sample in a study of lymphopenia after photon versus proton radiotherapy. Produced via immunoSEQ multiplex PCR; TCRdb's table is partial and in-frame only. In the table there are about 70,000 clones, under 95% of which are singletons. Sequenced material: peripheral blood, taken from a patient treated with photon-based radiotherapy. Every receptor here comes from a woman in her thirties or forties with cholangiocarcinoma.

The J gene is TRBJ1-6, the V gene TRBV6-5, with TRBD1 matching over 7 bases. Germline lookup yields CDR1 MNHEY and CDR2 SVGAGI. The CDR3 is 13 residues long. Trimming took 6 bases from V and 8 from J; bases not matched to a gene: 4. The CDR3 region is CASSDREYSPLHF. In DNA form, the CDR3 reads TGTGCCAGCAGCGACAGGGAATATTCACCCCTCCACTTT.

The CDR3 DNA is TGTGCCAGCAGTGAAGCCGCAGGGGCCATGAACACTGAAGCTTTCTTT. The encoded protein is CASSEAAGAMNTEAFF. The gene calls are TRBV6-1 and TRBJ1-1, with a possible D match to TRBD1 (6 bases). There are 16 residues in the CDR3. The germline V gene has CDR1 MNHNS and CDR2 SASEGT. Trimming took off 0 bases at V and 0 bases at J, with 11 bases between the two ends.

The genes are TRBV29-1 and TRBJ1-2; D possibly corresponds to TRBD1 (5 bases). The CDR3 sequence is 12 residues long. Germline V gene data show CDR1 as SQVTM and CDR2 as ANQGSEA. The ends were cut back, 5 bases at V and 4 bases at J, with 11 bases in the middle. CDR3: CSVSWGSYGYTF. The CDR3 DNA follows: TGCAGCGTTTCCTGGGGGAGCTATGGCTACACCTTC.

This chain links TRBV19 with TRBJ2-2, with D possibly matching TRBD1 (6 bases). V was shortened by 8 bases and J by 0 bases, with 7 bases between the two germline ends. The CDR3 is made up of 13 amino acids. Germline CDR1 reads LNHDA; CDR2 reads SQIVND (reference sequence). The CDR3 loop reads CASGQSNTGELFF. The DNA for the CDR3 is TGTGCCAGTGGACAGTCGAACACCGGGGAGCTGTTTTTT.

This chain joins TRBV10-3 and TRBJ2-3; 12 bases agree with TRBD2. V was clipped by 10 bases and J by 4 bases; unmatched bases: 12. CDR1 is ENHRY, CDR2 SYGVKD, per germline. The CDR3 extends over 16 amino acids. The DNA of the CDR3 is TGTGCCACCGACCCGGGGGCTAGCGGGAGGGCAGATACGCAGTATTTT. Its translation: CATDPGASGRADTQYF.

The rearrangement uses TRBV5-1 and TRBJ2-1; the D gene could be TRBD1 or TRBD2 (5 bases each). V dropped 0 bases and J dropped 0 bases, with 10 bases sitting between them. The CDR3 has 16 amino acids. Germline CDR1 reads SGHRS; CDR2 reads YFSETQ. The CDR3 reads CASSLVGTSSYNEQFF. The DNA of the CDR3 is TGCGCCAGCAGCTTGGTAGGGACCAGCTCCTACAATGAGCAGTTCTTC.

The V call is TRBV11-2, the J call TRBJ1-1, with D possibly matching TRBD1 (6 bases). V lost 5 bases and J lost 4, with 11 bases in between. Germline lookup yields CDR1 SGHAT and CDR2 FQNNGV. The CDR3 is made up of 13 amino acids. The CDR3 loop reads CASSPAGATEAFF. CDR3 in DNA: TGTGCCAGCAGCCCAGCAGGGGCCACTGAAGCTTTCTTT. Variable domain in full (rest from reference TRBV11-2 and TRBJ1-1): EAGVAQSPRYKIIEKRQSVAFWCNPISGHATLYWYQQILGQGPKLLIQFQNNGVVDDSQLPKDRFSAERLKGVDSTLKIQPAKLEDSAVYLCASSPAGATEAFFGQGTRLTVV.

The chain recombines TRBV7-6 with TRBJ2-5; TRBD2 agrees at 8 bases. Germline assignment: CDR1 SGHVS and CDR2 FNYEAQ. The CDR3 length is 16 residues. The V and J ends lost 5 bases and 1 base, in that order; junction bases with no gene match: 9. CDR3 protein: CASSPGRGRIQETQYF. Here the CDR3 DNA reads TGTGCCAGCAGCCCCGGGAGGGGCCGAATCCAAGAGACCCAGTACTTC.

The chain combines TRBV30 with TRBJ1-1; perhaps TRBD1 as D (6 bases). The germline V gene has CDR1 GTSNPN and CDR2 SVGIG (reference sequence). The CDR3 covers 12 residues. V was clipped by 1 base and J by 8 bases, with 11 bases between them. CDR3 sequence (DNA): TGTGCCTGGAGTGAACAGGGATCAGAAGCTTTCTTT. Translated: CAWSEQGSEAFF.

The V and J genes are TRBV5-8 and TRBJ2-1; possible D gene TRBD2, 5 bases. The CDR3 runs to 16 residues. The V gene's germline CDR1 is SGHTS and CDR2 YDEGEE. The V end was cut by 2 bases, the J end by 0 bases, with 12 bases between. CDR3 DNA sequence: TGTGCCAGCAGCTTAGACTACTCAAGCTCCTACAATGAGCAGTTCTTC. It yields the protein CASSLDYSSSYNEQFF. The variable domain in full, with the rest retrieved from reference TRBV5-8 and TRBJ2-1, is EAGVTQSPTHLIKTRGQQATLRCSPISGHTSVYWYQQALGLGLQFLLWYDEGEERNRGNFPPRFSGRQFPNYSSELNVNALELEDSALYLCASSLDYSSSYNEQFFGPGTRLTVL.

V gene TRBV7-9 combines with J gene TRBJ1-4, with a possible D match to TRBD1 (5 bases). Trimming took off 5 bases at V and 0 bases at J, with 13 bases between the two ends. The CDR3 consists of 16 residues. Germline V gene data show CDR1 as SEHNR and CDR2 as FQNEAQ (reference sequence). CDR3 loop: CASSPPGGPTNEKLFF. CDR3 DNA sequence: TGTGCCAGCAGCCCCCCGGGGGGTCCAACTAATGAAAAACTGTTTTTT.

The genes are TRBV9 and TRBJ2-1; D gene uncertain. V lost 0 bases and J 5 bases, leaving 9 bases between the germline ends. The CDR3 runs 14 residues. Germline V CDR1 and CDR2: SGDLS, YYNGEE. The CDR3 here is CASSVAQENNEQFF. The CDR3 DNA is TGTGCCAGCAGCGTAGCTCAGGAAAACAATGAGCAGTTCTTC.

The chain uses TRBV28 and TRBJ2-5, with D possibly called TRBD1 or TRBD2 (5 bases each). Germline values: CDR1 MDHEN, CDR2 SYDVKM. Deletions cut 3 bases from V and 4 bases from J, with 12 bases between. The CDR3 length is 14 residues. For the CDR3, the DNA is TGTGCCAGCAGTTTGTCGGGGCCCCTAGAGACCCAGTACTTC. It is translated as CASSLSGPLETQYF.

The rearrangement links TRBV6-6 to TRBJ2-2; TRBD1 aligns across 11 bases. The V and J ends lost 5 bases and 6 bases, in that order; junction bases with no gene match: 5. CDR1 and CDR2 (germline): MNHNY, SVGAGI (reference sequence). This CDR3 is 15 amino acids long. The CDR3 DNA follows: TGTGCCAGCAGTCCGCGGGGACAGGGGGCCGGGGAGCTGTTTTTT. It yields the protein CASSPRGQGAGELFF.

CDR3 nucleotides: TGTGCCAGCAGTTCAACCCGACTACGGGACAGATACAATGAGCAGTTCTTC. Translated: CASSSTRLRDRYNEQFF. The V and J genes are TRBV27 and TRBJ2-1; 7 nucleotides agree with TRBD1. This CDR3 contains 17 residues. CDR1 is MNHEY and CDR2 is SMNVEV in the germline V gene (reference sequence). Trimming removed 4 bases from V and 4 bases from J; junction bases left unmatched: 13.

The table lists this clone with a few counts. This rearrangement joins TRBV6-4 to TRBJ2-3; D gene uncertain. CDR3 length: 13 residues. V was shortened by 5 bases and J by 0 bases, with 6 bases between the two germline ends. Per germline, CDR1 MRHNA and CDR2 SNTAGT. The CDR3 coding sequence is TGTGCCAGCAGTCTTACTAGCACAGATACGCAGTATTTT. Its protein is CASSLTSTDTQYF.

The gene calls are TRBV2 and TRBJ1-1; 9 bases agree with TRBD1. V was clipped by 5 bases and J by 3 bases; unmatched bases: 10. The CDR3 runs 16 residues. Germline CDR1 SNHLY, CDR2 FYNNEI. The CDR3 DNA follows: TGTGCCAGCAGTATAGGACAGGGGTCGTTCGACACTGAAGCTTTCTTT. Encoded protein: CASSIGQGSFDTEAFF. Full variable domain (outside the CDR3, taken from reference TRBV2 and TRBJ1-1): EPEVTQTPSHQVTQMGQEVILRCVPISNHLYFYWYRQILGQKVEFLVSFYNNEISEKSEIFDDQFSVERPDGSNFTLKIRSTKLEDSAMYFCASSIGQGSFDTEAFFGQGTRLTVV.

Written as DNA, the CDR3 is TGTGCCAGCAGCTTAGCGAGCCGGTACTCTGGAAACACCATATATTTT. The encoded protein is CASSLASRYSGNTIYF. The chain joins TRBV7-2 to TRBJ1-3; D is unresolved. The CDR3 covers 16 residues. Germline V gene sequence: CDR1 SGHTA, CDR2 FQGNSA. The V end was cut by 0 bases, the J end by 0 bases, with 9 bases between.

The chain links TRBV10-3 to TRBJ2-3; 10 positions match TRBD2. Looked up from germline, CDR1 is ENHRY and CDR2 is SYGVKD. The CDR3 extends over 13 amino acids. Trimming took 10 bases from V and 4 from J; bases not matched to a gene: 5. This CDR3 is CATGLAASDTQYF. CDR3 nucleotide sequence: TGTGCCACCGGACTAGCGGCGTCAGATACGCAGTATTTT.

The gene calls are TRBV28 and TRBJ1-2; tentative D call: TRBD1 (5 bases). This CDR3 is built from 14 residues. Germline V gene sequence: CDR1 MDHEN, CDR2 SYDVKM. V lost 2 bases, J lost 3 bases, and 10 bases lay in between. CDR3: CASSLQGGDYGYTF. The DNA for the CDR3 is TGTGCCAGCAGTTTACAAGGAGGGGACTATGGCTACACCTTC.

V usage is TRBV5-1 and J usage is TRBJ2-1, with 8 nucleotides matching TRBD1. J lost 2 bases, V lost 5 bases, and 6 bases had no gene match. The CDR3 spans 15 residues. Germline CDR1 SGHRS, CDR2 YFSETQ. The CDR3 DNA follows: TGCGCCAGCAGGCTCGACAGGGGAACCTACAATGAGCAGTTCTTC. Translated: CASRLDRGTYNEQFF.

This chain connects TRBV7-9 to TRBJ1-1, with 8 bases matching TRBD1. This CDR3 is 14 amino acids long. The germline gives CDR1 SEHNR, CDR2 FQNEAQ (reference sequence). Unmatched junction bases numbered 6, after V lost 5 bases and J lost 4 bases. CDR3 residues: CASSPQGEGTEAFF. The CDR3 nucleotides read TGTGCCAGCAGCCCACAGGGGGAGGGCACTGAAGCTTTCTTT.

The rearrangement uses TRBV25-1 and TRBJ2-3; TRBD2 matches at 10 bases. Germline V lookup: CDR1 MGHDK, CDR2 SYGVNS. The CDR3 contains 15 residues. Trimming removed 4 bases from V and 3 bases from J; junction bases left unmatched: 4. This CDR3 reads CASSAKRGGTDTQYF. The CDR3, as DNA: TGTGCCAGCAGTGCCAAGCGGGGGGGTACAGATACGCAGTATTTT.

The chain carries TRBV28 and TRBJ2-2, with no clear D. There are 14 residues in the CDR3. V shed 4 bases and J shed 2 bases, with 8 bases lying between them. Germline CDR1 is MDHEN and CDR2 is SYDVKM. CDR3 DNA: TGTGCCAGCAGTTCCTCCGTTAACACCGGGGAGCTGTTTTTT. This gives the protein CASSSSVNTGELFF.

This clone has a handful of counts. The chain has TRBV27 and TRBJ1-4; D unclear. Germline CDR1 is MNHEY and CDR2 is SMNVEV (reference sequence). The CDR3 contains 13 residues. With 3 bases removed from V and 5 bases from J, the gap between germline ends came to 7 bases. This CDR3 reads CASSLRRNEKLFF. CDR3 nucleotide sequence: TGTGCCAGCAGTTTGCGCAGGAATGAAAAACTGTTTTTT. Full variable domain (outside the CDR3, taken from reference TRBV27 and TRBJ1-4): EAQVTQNPRYLITVTGKKLTVTCSQNMNHEYMSWYRQDPGLGLRQIYYSMNVEVTDKGDVPEGYKVSRKEKRNFPLILESPSPNQTSLYFCASSLRRNEKLFFGSGTQLSVL.

The rearrangement joins TRBV30 to TRBJ1-2, with D uncertain. CDR1 is GTSNPN, CDR2 SVGIG, per germline (reference sequence). V was trimmed by 6 bases and J by 2 bases, leaving 13 bases between them. The CDR3 contains 13 residues. The CDR3 protein is CACRKGLNYGYTF. The CDR3 region has the DNA TGTGCCTGTCGAAAAGGGCTCAACTATGGCTACACCTTC. Supplemented by reference TRBV30 and TRBJ1-2, the full variable domain reads SQTIHQWPATLVQPVGSPLSLECTVEGTSNPNLYWYRQAAGRGLQLLFYSVGIGQISSEVPQNLSASRPQDRQFILSSKKLLLSDSGFYLCACRKGLNYGYTFGSGTRLTVV.

The chain couples TRBV7-4 to TRBJ2-7; D gene unclear. The germline CDR1 and CDR2 sequences are SGHVT and SQSDAQ. V was clipped by 2 bases and J by 5 bases, with 13 bases between them. CDR3 length equals 14 residues. The CDR3 sequence is CASSLRIKPHEQYF. The CDR3 nucleotides read TGTGCCAGCAGCTTAAGGATTAAGCCCCACGAGCAGTACTTC.

The rearrangement joins TRBV7-3 to TRBJ2-2, with a possible D match to TRBD2 (5 bases). V lost 2 bases to trimming and J lost 8 bases, with 27 bases between them. The germline CDR1 and CDR2 sequences are SGHTA and FQGTGA. CDR3 size: 19 residues. The CDR3 spells CASSLGVGRSSRASGELFF. CDR3 in DNA: TGTGCCAGCAGCTTAGGGGTAGGCAGATCCTCGAGGGCGTCGGGGGAGCTGTTTTTT.

This rearrangement joins TRBV2 to TRBJ2-4, with 10 bases matching TRBD2. The CDR3 length is 15 residues. With 8 bases clipped from V and 3 bases from J, the junction kept 7 bases outside the gene matches. The germline V gene encodes CDR1 SNHLY and CDR2 FYNNEI. CDR3 sequence: CASGLAGGLKNIQYF. The CDR3 DNA sequence: TGTGCCAGCGGGTTAGCGGGGGGCCTCAAAAACATTCAGTACTTC.

This chain connects TRBV4-1 to TRBJ1-3, with D perhaps TRBD1 (5 bases). CDR1 is MGHRA, CDR2 YSYEKL, per germline. The V gene lost 2 bases and the J gene lost 4 bases, with 15 bases spanning the gap. CDR3 length equals 16 residues. The DNA for the CDR3 is TGCGCCAGCAGCCAAACCCAGGGCTTGGGAGGAAACACCATATATTTT. It is translated as CASSQTQGLGGNTIYF.

This clone appeared a single time. The J gene is TRBJ1-1, the V gene TRBV4-3; D remains unclear. Trimming left V 0 bases short and J 5 bases short, with 10 bases between. The V gene's germline CDR1 is LGHNA and CDR2 YSLEER. This CDR3 is 14 amino acids long. CDR3 loop: CASSQEGSKTEAFF. The CDR3 DNA reads TGCGCCAGCAGCCAAGAGGGGTCAAAGACTGAAGCTTTCTTT.